The 16 T cell receptor beta chains given below trace back to one sample, sequenced in a study of cytomegalovirus exposure and HLA in healthy donors. This PCR relied on a set of 60 Vbeta primers and 13 Jbeta primers. The assay was immunoSEQ multiplex PCR, and TCRdb's table has in-frame clones only and misses some. Of approximately 160,000 clones in the sample, roughly 87% are singletons; the top ten hold approximately 1.5%. Sequenced: PBMCs. The receptors shown here come from a girl aged 5 to 17 in good health and CMV-seropositive.

This clone was seen a few times. The rearrangement links TRBV7-3 to TRBJ2-5; D remains unclear. V was clipped by 1 base and J by 5 bases, with 8 bases between them. CDR3 length equals 13 residues. Looked up from germline, CDR1 is SGHTA and CDR2 is FQGTGA. The CDR3 nucleotides read TGTGCCAGCAGCTTAATGGCGAGGGAGACCCAGTACTTC. Translation gives CASSLMARETQYF.

The J gene is TRBJ2-4, the V gene TRBV5-3; TRBD1 matches at 7 bases. TRBV5-3 carries the ORF label, with uncertain function. J gave up 0 bases and V 1 base, and 7 bases lay outside the gene matches. The CDR3 is 17 amino acids. CDR3: CARSLRDSPLAKNIQYF. In nucleotides, the CDR3 is TGTGCCAGAAGCTTGAGGGACAGCCCACTAGCCAAAAACATTCAGTACTTC.

In DNA, the CDR3 is TGTGCCAGCACGAGGGCAGATACGCAGTATTTT. Translated: CASTRADTQYF. This chain uses TRBV2 with TRBJ2-3, with a possible D match to TRBD2 (5 bases). The V end lost 7 bases, the J end lost 4 bases, and 6 bases lay between the germline ends. Germline V CDR1 and CDR2: SNHLY, FYNNEI. The CDR3 sequence is 11 residues long. The variable domain in full, completed from reference TRBV2 and TRBJ2-3, reads EPEVTQTPSHQVTQMGQEVILRCVPISNHLYFYWYRQILGQKVEFLVSFYNNEISEKSEIFDDQFSVERPDGSNFTLKIRSTKLEDSAMYFCASTRADTQYFGPGTRLTVL.

This sequence joins TRBV29-1 and TRBJ1-2; D possibly corresponds to TRBD1 (5 bases). V dropped 7 bases and J dropped 2 bases, with 11 bases sitting between them. CDR1 is SQVTM, CDR2 ANQGSEA, per germline. This CDR3 is 12 amino acids long. This CDR3 reads CSAAQGNYGYTF. The DNA of the CDR3 is TGCAGCGCCGCCCAGGGAAACTATGGCTACACCTTC.

The chain couples TRBV19 to TRBJ1-2; D not resolved. Germline V gives CDR1 LNHDA, CDR2 SQIVND (reference sequence). There are 12 residues in the CDR3. Trimming cost V 7 bases and J 4 bases, with 10 bases left between them. The CDR3 DNA sequence: TGTGCCAGTAAAAATTTCGGCTATGGCTACACCTTC. Translated: CASKNFGYGYTF.

The chain joins TRBV11-2 to TRBJ1-1, with 7 bases lining up with TRBD1. CDR3 length equals 15 residues. CDR1 and CDR2 from the germline V gene are SGHAT and FQNNGV. V lost 0 bases and J lost 4; bases outside the gene matches: 5. The CDR3 spells CASSLDPSGGTEAFF. The CDR3 DNA sequence: TGTGCCAGCAGCTTAGATCCGTCAGGGGGCACTGAAGCTTTCTTT.

The chain couples TRBV7-2 to TRBJ2-5; D gene ambiguous. This CDR3 has 16 residues. Germline loops: CDR1 SGHTA, CDR2 FQGNSA. Trimming stripped 1 base from V and 4 bases from J, with 16 bases between. CDR3 nucleotide sequence: TGTGCCAGCAGCTTAGTTGGCGGAACAATGGGAGAGACCCAGTACTTC. As protein: CASSLVGGTMGETQYF. Full variable domain (remainder filled in from reference TRBV7-2 and TRBJ2-5): GAGVSQSPSNKVTEKGKDVELRCDPISGHTALYWYRQSLGQGLEFLIYFQGNSAPDKSGLPSDRFSAERTGGSVSTLTIQRTQQEDSAVYLCASSLVGGTMGETQYFGPGTRLLVL.

The CDR3 sequence is CASSYGLAGPGEQYF. The DNA of the CDR3 is TGTGCCAGCAGCTACGGACTAGCGGGACCAGGCGAGCAGTACTTC. The rearrangement uses TRBV28 and TRBJ2-7; 12 bases map to TRBD2. Looked up from germline, CDR1 is MDHEN and CDR2 is SYDVKM. Trimming removed 6 bases from V and 6 bases from J; junction bases left unmatched: 9. CDR3 length: 15 residues.

A few counts support this clone. The chain recombines TRBV19 with TRBJ1-2, with 7 bases that match TRBD1. Germline V gene sequence: CDR1 LNHDA, CDR2 SQIVND (reference sequence). The CDR3 sequence is 14 residues long. Trimming removed 5 bases from V and 5 bases from J; junction bases left unmatched: 8. The CDR3: CASSQVAGGYGYTF. The CDR3 DNA follows: TGTGCCAGTAGTCAGGTTGCAGGGGGATATGGCTACACCTTC.

The rearrangement joins TRBV2 to TRBJ1-2, with 11 bases that match TRBD1. The V and J ends lost 1 base and 8 bases, in that order; junction bases with no gene match: 0. The germline V gene encodes CDR1 SNHLY and CDR2 FYNNEI. The CDR3 is made up of 13 amino acids. CDR3 bases: TGTGCCAGCAGTGAAGGGACAGGGGGCGGCTACACCTTC. It encodes CASSEGTGGGYTF.

The chain links TRBV28 to TRBJ1-5; D perhaps matches TRBD1 (5 bases). The CDR3 sequence is 15 residues long. V was trimmed by 2 bases and J by 1 base, leaving 9 bases between them. Germline loops: CDR1 MDHEN, CDR2 SYDVKM. The CDR3 region has the DNA TGTGCCAGCAGTTTAGGCGGGGGAAGCAATCAGCCCCAGCATTTT. Translating it yields CASSLGGGSNQPQHF.

The rearrangement joins TRBV6-6 to TRBJ1-5, with TRBD1 matching over 8 bases. Germline V lookup: CDR1 MNHNY, CDR2 SVGAGI (reference sequence). Trimming at V came to 6 bases and at J to 5 bases, leaving 12 bases not matched to a gene. This CDR3 has 16 amino acids. CDR3 loop: CASSRSLQGADQPQHF. The CDR3, as DNA: TGTGCCAGCAGCCGTTCTCTCCAGGGGGCCGATCAGCCCCAGCATTTT.

The chain employs TRBV6-4 and TRBJ1-1; the match to TRBD1 covers 9 bases. After removal of 5 bases from V and 1 base from J, the junction contained 5 bases not matched to a gene. Germline CDR1 and CDR2: MRHNA and SNTAGT. The CDR3 runs to 15 residues. CDR3 loop: CASSLTGGPNTEAFF. The CDR3 nucleotides read TGTGCCAGCAGTCTCACAGGGGGCCCGAACACTGAAGCTTTCTTT.

The chain joins TRBV11-3 to TRBJ2-7, with 7 bases aligning to TRBD1. CDR1 and CDR2 from the germline V gene are SGHNT and YENEEA. The V gene end was trimmed by 0 bases and the J gene end by 0 bases; junction bases not matched to a gene: 5. This CDR3 has 16 amino acids. The CDR3 sequence: CASSLDQTGPSYEQYF. The CDR3 DNA follows: TGTGCCAGCAGCTTAGACCAGACAGGGCCCTCCTACGAGCAGTACTTC.

This clone has just a few counts. The chain combines TRBV28 with TRBJ1-1; 7 bases are a match to TRBD1. The CDR3 runs to 12 residues. Germline-derived CDR1 and CDR2 are MDHEN and SYDVKM. Losses at the gene ends were 8 bases for V and 12 bases for J; bases not matched to a gene: 12. CDR3 in amino acids: CASWGTVELPFF. The CDR3 DNA reads TGTGCCAGCTGGGGGACAGTGGAGTTACCTTTCTTT.

This clone was recorded once. This chain links TRBV27 with TRBJ1-4; D may be TRBD1 (6 bases). Trimming stripped 3 bases from V and 3 bases from J, with 8 bases between. The CDR3 consists of 14 residues. Germline V lookup: CDR1 MNHEY, CDR2 SMNVEV (reference sequence). CDR3 loop: CASSFDRSNEKLFF. As DNA, the CDR3 is TGTGCCAGCAGTTTCGACAGGTCTAATGAAAAACTGTTTTTT.